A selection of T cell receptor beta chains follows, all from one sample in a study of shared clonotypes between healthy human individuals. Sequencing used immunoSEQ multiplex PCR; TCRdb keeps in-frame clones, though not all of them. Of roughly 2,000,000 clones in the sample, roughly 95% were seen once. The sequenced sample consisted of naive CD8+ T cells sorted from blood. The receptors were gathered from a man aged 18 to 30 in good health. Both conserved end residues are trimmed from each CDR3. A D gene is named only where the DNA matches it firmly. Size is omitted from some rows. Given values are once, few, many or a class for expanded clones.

cdr3_aa: ASNDMPGGGRSGGEQF
clone_size: .
d_call: TRBD2
j_call: TRBJ2-1
v_call: TRBV7-9

cdr3_aa: ASSYSSESSYNEQF
clone_size: .
d_call: .
j_call: TRBJ2-1
v_call: TRBV6-5

cdr3_aa: ASSFGQSTSYEQY
clone_size: .
d_call: .
j_call: TRBJ2-7
v_call: TRBV7-9

cdr3_aa: ASSLVAANEQY
clone_size: .
d_call: .
j_call: TRBJ2-7
v_call: TRBV7-9

cdr3_aa: ASSESGRKEAEAF
clone_size: .
d_call: .
j_call: TRBJ1-1
v_call: TRBV10-1

cdr3_aa: ASPPDSSGNTIY
clone_size: .
d_call: .
j_call: TRBJ1-3
v_call: TRBV6-1

cdr3_aa: ASSQEADPSSYNSPLH
clone_size: once
d_call: .
j_call: TRBJ1-6
v_call: TRBV4-1

cdr3_aa: SARTGLGYEQY
clone_size: .
d_call: TRBD1
j_call: TRBJ2-7
v_call: TRBV29-1

cdr3_aa: ASSFVAGEETQY
clone_size: .
d_call: TRBD2
j_call: TRBJ2-5
v_call: TRBV27

cdr3_aa: ASSHRSTDTQY
clone_size: once
d_call: .
j_call: TRBJ2-3
v_call: TRBV10-1

cdr3_aa: ASSYLSGELF
clone_size: .
d_call: .
j_call: TRBJ2-2
v_call: TRBV6-5

cdr3_aa: ASSPLDSTQYEQY
clone_size: .
d_call: .
j_call: TRBJ2-7
v_call: TRBV18

cdr3_aa: ASSLDYQHNQPQH
clone_size: .
d_call: .
j_call: TRBJ1-5
v_call: TRBV11-2

cdr3_aa: ASSQVTVIDTEAF
clone_size: .
d_call: .
j_call: TRBJ1-1
v_call: TRBV4-1

cdr3_aa: ASSLILSLADTQY
clone_size: .
d_call: .
j_call: TRBJ2-3
v_call: TRBV4-3

cdr3_aa: ASSQGFGGSGTEAF
clone_size: .
d_call: .
j_call: TRBJ1-1
v_call: TRBV4-1

cdr3_aa: ASSLVSYNEQF
clone_size: .
d_call: .
j_call: TRBJ2-1
v_call: TRBV7-9

cdr3_aa: ASSILGTDYGYT
clone_size: .
d_call: .
j_call: TRBJ1-2
v_call: TRBV19

cdr3_aa: ASSLAAGRGNTGELF
clone_size: .
d_call: .
j_call: TRBJ2-2
v_call: TRBV5-1

cdr3_aa: ASSESTSYEQY
clone_size: .
d_call: .
j_call: TRBJ2-7
v_call: TRBV10-1

cdr3_aa: ASRNVGTDTQY
clone_size: .
d_call: .
j_call: TRBJ2-3
v_call: TRBV2

cdr3_aa: ASSGWAEGETDTQY
clone_size: once
d_call: .
j_call: TRBJ2-3
v_call: TRBV11-2